These 17 T cell receptor beta chains originate from one sample sequenced in a study of blood T cell repertoires in COVID-19. Some clones are missing from TCRdb's copy, which holds only in-frame ones; the method was immunoSEQ multiplex PCR. Among approximately 100,000 clones, approximately 80% were seen once, and the ten largest hold more than 13%. Input material: peripheral blood. These receptors were obtained from a woman aged 55-69 years with acute or convalescent COVID-19.

J is TRBJ1-4 and V is TRBV28; 10 nucleotides agree with TRBD1. The CDR3 is made up of 17 amino acids. Germline trimming cut 2 bases from V and 4 bases from J; bases unmatched to any gene: 7. The germline V gene encodes CDR1 MDHEN and CDR2 SYDVKM. The CDR3 DNA reads as TGTGCCAGCAGTTTAGCGGGACAGGGGACCGTTAATGAAAAACTGTTTTTT. Residues: CASSLAGQGTVNEKLFF.

This chain connects TRBV7-2 to TRBJ1-1; 7 nucleotides match TRBD1. The germline V gene encodes CDR1 SGHTA and CDR2 FQGNSA. The CDR3 contains 16 residues. V dropped 5 bases and J dropped 0; count of bases not matched to a gene: 9. The CDR3 DNA sequence: TGTGCCAGCAGCCGCGGGACAGTTCCTTTGAACACTGAAGCTTTCTTT. Its protein is CASSRGTVPLNTEAFF. Based on the CDR3 plus reference TRBV7-2 and TRBJ1-1, the full variable domain is GAGVSQSPSNKVTEKGKDVELRCDPISGHTALYWYRQSLGQGLEFLIYFQGNSAPDKSGLPSDRFSAERTGGSVSTLTIQRTQQEDSAVYLCASSRGTVPLNTEAFFGQGTRLTVV.

The chain links TRBV6-6 to TRBJ2-1; the D gene is possibly TRBD1 (6 bases). This CDR3 region has 15 residues. Germline V lookup: CDR1 MNHNY, CDR2 SVGAGI (reference sequence). Between the trimmed V and J ends, which lost 0 bases and 5 bases, there was a span of 11 bases. The CDR3 region is CASSYSITGNNEQFF. In DNA, the CDR3 is TGTGCCAGCAGTTACTCGATAACAGGGAACAATGAGCAGTTCTTC.

The chain links TRBV6-2 or TRBV6-3 to TRBJ2-3; 14 bases line up with TRBD2. Germline CDR1 is MNHEY and CDR2 is SVGEGT. The CDR3 runs 17 residues. V lost 0 bases and J lost 5; bases outside the gene matches: 4. DNA of the CDR3: TGTGCCAGCAGTTACTCGGGACTAGCGGGAGAATTAGATACGCAGTATTTT. It is translated as CASSYSGLAGELDTQYF.

The chain uses TRBV19 and TRBJ2-5; D is unresolved. The CDR3 length is 13 residues. Trimming took 1 base from V and 5 from J, leaving 8 bases between them. Germline values: CDR1 LNHDA, CDR2 SQIVND (reference sequence). The CDR3 nucleotides read TGTGCCAGTAGTATAGTAACCGCGGAGACCCAGTACTTC. Encoded protein: CASSIVTAETQYF.

This CDR3 is CASSPGGTAENTEAFF. The CDR3 coding sequence is TGCGCCAGCAGCCCCGGGGGTACAGCGGAGAACACTGAAGCTTTCTTT. The rearrangement joins TRBV5-1 to TRBJ1-1, with D tentatively TRBD1 (5 bases). The V gene's germline CDR1 is SGHRS and CDR2 YFSETQ. CDR3 size: 16 residues. V lost 4 bases and J lost 1, with 17 bases in between.

This clone was detected only a few times. J is TRBJ1-1 and V is TRBV18; a weak D match, TRBD1 (5 bases). Trimming took 1 base from V and 5 from J, leaving 11 bases between them. The CDR3 sequence is 14 residues long. Germline CDR1 KGHSH, CDR2 LQKENI. In nucleotides, the CDR3 is TGTGCCAGCTCACCACGCAGGGATGGAACTGAAGCTTTCTTT. Translated, it gives CASSPRRDGTEAFF.

The V and J genes are TRBV25-1 and TRBJ2-5; 8 bases agree with TRBD1. CDR3 length: 13 amino acids. Germline CDR1 and CDR2: MGHDK and SYGVNS. The J segment lost 4 bases and the V segment lost 4 bases, leaving 2 bases of the junction unmatched. Written as DNA, the CDR3 is TGTGCCAGCAGTGGGACAGGGAGAGAGACCCAGTACTTC. Residues: CASSGTGRETQYF.

The V and J genes are TRBV14 and TRBJ2-7; tentative D call: TRBD1 (6 bases). The V gene lost 1 base and the J gene lost 6 bases, with 13 bases spanning the gap. Germline CDR1 reads SGHDN; CDR2 reads FVKESK. The CDR3 covers 14 residues. The CDR3 coding sequence is TGTGCCAGCAGCCAAGCAGGGGTATTAGGCGAGCAGTACTTC. Residues: CASSQAGVLGEQYF.

The V and J genes are TRBV7-3 and TRBJ1-6; no clear D gene. Germline V gene sequence: CDR1 SGHTA, CDR2 FQGTGA. The CDR3 contains 13 residues. V was trimmed by 4 bases and J by 7 bases, leaving 8 bases between them. As DNA, the CDR3 is TGTGCCAGCAGCTCTACGCGAAATTCACCCCTCCACTTT. It specifies CASSSTRNSPLHF.

V gene TRBV6-6 combines with J gene TRBJ2-1, with 12 bases lining up with TRBD2. The CDR3 has 13 amino acids. Germline V gives CDR1 MNHNY, CDR2 SVGAGI (reference sequence). The ends lost 6 bases at V and 8 bases at J; junction bases unmatched: 2. CDR3 loop: CASRTSGSYEQFF. Here the CDR3 DNA reads TGTGCCAGCAGGACTAGCGGGAGTTATGAGCAGTTCTTC.

This clone was recorded once. The chain links TRBV7-7 to TRBJ2-5; D is uncertain. Germline values: CDR1 SSHAT, CDR2 FNYEAQ (reference sequence). V shed 5 bases and J shed 4 bases, with 8 bases lying between them. The CDR3 totals 12 residues. The CDR3 protein is CASSTRGETQYF. In nucleotides, the CDR3 is TGTGCCAGCAGCACGAGAGGAGAGACCCAGTACTTC.

The rearrangement links TRBV29-1 to TRBJ2-3; TRBD2 aligns across 10 bases. V was clipped by 7 bases and J by 3 bases; unmatched bases: 13. From germline, CDR1 is SQVTM and CDR2 ANQGSEA. This CDR3 comprises 16 residues. For the CDR3, the DNA is TGCAGCGGCCTCTTGGTTCCGGGACTAGCGACAGATACGCAGTATTTT. Translated, it gives CSGLLVPGLATDTQYF.

Turning to this clone: One junction end disagrees with the germline gene, perhaps due to a read error. The V call is TRBV11-2, the J call TRBJ1-3; 9 bases map to TRBD1. The V gene's germline CDR1 is SGHAT and CDR2 FQNNGV. There are 15 residues in the CDR3. The CDR3 bases are TGTGCCAGCAGCTCAAGGGGACAGGGTGGAAGCACCATATATTTT. This codes for CASSSRGQGGSTIYF.

The chain uses TRBV9 and TRBJ1-2; D remains ambiguous. The CDR3 totals 13 residues. V was cut by 0 bases and J by 8 bases, with 11 bases left in between. Germline V gene data show CDR1 as SGDLS and CDR2 as YYNGEE. The DNA for the CDR3 is TGTGCCAGCAGCGTAGGAGGGATGCAAGGCTACACCTTC. It encodes CASSVGGMQGYTF.

To note about this clone: Other DNA sequences of this sample code for an identical CDR3. This chain uses TRBV18 with TRBJ1-3; 7 bases fit TRBD1. The CDR3 loop spans 14 amino acids. The V and J ends lost 3 bases and 7 bases, in that order; junction bases with no gene match: 6. The V gene's germline CDR1 is KGHSH and CDR2 LQKENI. This chain's CDR3 is CASSPGTAGNTIYF. The CDR3 nucleotides are TGTGCCAGCTCACCTGGGACAGCGGGCAACACCATATATTTT. The whole variable domain, filled in from reference TRBV18 and TRBJ1-3, reads NAGVMQNPRHLVRRRGQEARLRCSPMKGHSHVYWYRQLPEEGLKFMVYLQKENIIDESGMPKERFSAEFPKEGPSILRIQQVVRGDSAAYFCASSPGTAGNTIYFGEGSWLTVV.

The chain is built from TRBV11-2 and TRBJ2-2; TRBD2 matches 8 bases. This CDR3 has 17 amino acids. Germline V lookup: CDR1 SGHAT, CDR2 FQNNGV. Germline trimming cut 1 base from V and 2 bases from J; bases unmatched to any gene: 6. CDR3 residues: CASSLGAAGVNTGELFF. CDR3 in DNA: TGTGCCAGCAGCTTAGGGGCAGCGGGGGTCAACACCGGGGAGCTGTTTTTT.